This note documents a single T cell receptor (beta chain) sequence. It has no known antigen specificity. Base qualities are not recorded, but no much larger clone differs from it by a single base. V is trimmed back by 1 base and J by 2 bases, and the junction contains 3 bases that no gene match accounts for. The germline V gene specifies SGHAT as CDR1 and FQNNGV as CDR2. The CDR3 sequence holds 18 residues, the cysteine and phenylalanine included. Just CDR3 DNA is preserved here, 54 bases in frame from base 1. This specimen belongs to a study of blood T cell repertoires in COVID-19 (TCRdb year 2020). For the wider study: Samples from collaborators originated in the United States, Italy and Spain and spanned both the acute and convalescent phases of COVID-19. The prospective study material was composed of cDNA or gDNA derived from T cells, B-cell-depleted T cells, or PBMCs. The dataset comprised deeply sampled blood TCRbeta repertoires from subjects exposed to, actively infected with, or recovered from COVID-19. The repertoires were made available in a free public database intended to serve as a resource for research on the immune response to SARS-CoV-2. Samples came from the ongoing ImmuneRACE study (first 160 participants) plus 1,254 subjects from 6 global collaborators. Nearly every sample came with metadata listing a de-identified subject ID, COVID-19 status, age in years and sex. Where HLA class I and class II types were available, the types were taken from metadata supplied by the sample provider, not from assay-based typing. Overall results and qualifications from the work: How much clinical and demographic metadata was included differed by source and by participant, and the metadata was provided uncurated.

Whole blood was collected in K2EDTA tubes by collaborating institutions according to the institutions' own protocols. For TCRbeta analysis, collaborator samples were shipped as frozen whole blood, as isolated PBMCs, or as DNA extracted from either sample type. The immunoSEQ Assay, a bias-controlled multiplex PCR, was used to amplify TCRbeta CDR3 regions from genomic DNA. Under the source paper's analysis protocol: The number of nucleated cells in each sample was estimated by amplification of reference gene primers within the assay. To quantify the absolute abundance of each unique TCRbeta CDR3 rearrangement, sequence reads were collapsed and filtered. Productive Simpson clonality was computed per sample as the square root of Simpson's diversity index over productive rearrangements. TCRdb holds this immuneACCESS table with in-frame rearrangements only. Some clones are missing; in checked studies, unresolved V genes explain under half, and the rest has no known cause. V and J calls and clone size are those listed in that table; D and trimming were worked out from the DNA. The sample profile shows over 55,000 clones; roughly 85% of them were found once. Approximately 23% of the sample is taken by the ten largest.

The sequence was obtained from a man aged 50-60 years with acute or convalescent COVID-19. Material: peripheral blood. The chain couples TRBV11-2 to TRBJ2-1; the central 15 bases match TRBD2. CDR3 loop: CASSLVRTSGGAYNEQFF. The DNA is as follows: TGTGCCAGCAGCTTAGTTAGGACTAGCGGGGGGGCCTACAATGAGCAGTTCTTC.